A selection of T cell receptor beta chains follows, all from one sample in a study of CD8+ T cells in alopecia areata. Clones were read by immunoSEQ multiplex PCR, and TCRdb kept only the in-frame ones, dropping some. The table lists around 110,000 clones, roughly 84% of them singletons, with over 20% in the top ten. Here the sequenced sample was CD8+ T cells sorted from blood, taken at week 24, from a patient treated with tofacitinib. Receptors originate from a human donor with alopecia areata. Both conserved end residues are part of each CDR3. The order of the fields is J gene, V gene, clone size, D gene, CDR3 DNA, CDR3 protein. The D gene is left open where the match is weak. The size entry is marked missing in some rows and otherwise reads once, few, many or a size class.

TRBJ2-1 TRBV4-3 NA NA TGCGCCAGCAGCCAAGAGTGGCCAAACTCCTACAATGAGCAGTTCTTC CASSQEWPNSYNEQFF
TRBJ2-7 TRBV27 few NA TGTGCCAGCAGCGGACTAAACTCCTACGAGCAGTACTTC CASSGLNSYEQYF
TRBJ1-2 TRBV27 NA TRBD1 TGTGCCAGCAGTCAGACAGGGGGCGGCTATGGCTACACCTTC CASSQTGGGYGYTF
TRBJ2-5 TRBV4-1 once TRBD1 TGCGCCAGCAGCCAAGGAGGGGGCCCAGAGACCCAGTACTTC CASSQGGGPETQYF
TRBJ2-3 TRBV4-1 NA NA TGCGCCAGCAGCCTCGTCAAGGATACGCAGTATTTT CASSLVKDTQYF
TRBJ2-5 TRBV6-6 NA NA TGTGCCAGCACCCCGTTTAGGACCCAAGAGAACCAGTACTTC CASTPFRTQENQYF
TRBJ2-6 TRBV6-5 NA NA TGTGCCAGCAGTTATGACAACTCTGGGGCCAACGTCCTGACTTTC CASSYDNSGANVLTF
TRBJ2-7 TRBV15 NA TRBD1 TGTGCCACCAGCAGAGACAGGGGGCCCCACGAGCAGTACTTC CATSRDRGPHEQYF
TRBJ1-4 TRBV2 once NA TGTGCCAGCAGTAAGAGTCGGGACAAGTATAATGAAAAACTGTTTTTT CASSKSRDKYNEKLFF
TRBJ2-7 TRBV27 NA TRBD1 TGTGCCAGCAGTTTAGGGACAGAGGTTGGGGACGAGCAGTACTTC CASSLGTEVGDEQYF
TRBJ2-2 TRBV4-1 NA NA TGCGCCAGCAGCCAGGGACGGGGCGGTAGGCAGGCTGGGCTGTTTTTT CASSQGRGGRQAGLFF
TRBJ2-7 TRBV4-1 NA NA TGCGCCAGCAGCCAAGATAGGCAGGGGACCTACGAGCAGTACTTC CASSQDRQGTYEQYF
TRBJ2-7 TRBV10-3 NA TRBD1 TGTGCCATCAGTGAGTCGAGGTTGGTCAGGGGGCTTTCCCTCCCCTACGAGCAGTACTTC CAISESRLVRGLSLPYEQYF
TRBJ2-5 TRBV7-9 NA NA TGTGCCAGCAGCTCCTCTATAGTCCGAAAAGAGACCCAGTACTTC CASSSSIVRKETQYF
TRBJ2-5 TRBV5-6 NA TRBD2 TGTGCCAGCAGCTTGGATAGCGGGGGCTCCCAAGAGACCCAGTACTTC CASSLDSGGSQETQYF
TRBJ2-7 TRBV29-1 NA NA TGCAGCGTTGAAGAAGACAGGAGCTACGAGCAGTACTTC CSVEEDRSYEQYF
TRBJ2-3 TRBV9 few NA TGTGCCAGCAGCGTAGCCAGGGCCCCGGATACGCAGTATTTT CASSVARAPDTQYF
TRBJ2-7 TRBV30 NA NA TGTGCCTGGAGTGTGCTGGCGACGGGCTCCTACGAGCAGTACTTC CAWSVLATGSYEQYF
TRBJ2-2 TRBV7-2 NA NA TGTGCCAGCAGCTTAATCGGCGGGGAGCTGTTTTTT CASSLIGGELFF
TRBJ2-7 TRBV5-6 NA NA TGTGCCAGCAGCCACACGCGCTACGAGCAGTACTTC CASSHTRYEQYF
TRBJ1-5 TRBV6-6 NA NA TGTGCCAGCAGTAACCAGGGTAATCGGCCCCAGCATTTT CASSNQGNRPQHF
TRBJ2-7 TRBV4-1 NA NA TGCGCCAGCAGCCAAGATCCTCCAGGGGACGAGCAGTACTTC CASSQDPPGDEQYF
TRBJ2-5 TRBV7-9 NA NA TGTGCCAGCACCCCTGGGGAGACCCAGTACTTC CASTPGETQYF
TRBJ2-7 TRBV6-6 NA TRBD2 TGTGCCAGCAGTCCTAGCGGGGCTTCCTCCTACGAGCAGTACTTC CASSPSGASSYEQYF
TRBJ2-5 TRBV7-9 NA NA TGTGCCAGCAGCTTAAGTGGGGGTGCGGCAGAGACCCAGTACTTC CASSLSGGAAETQYF
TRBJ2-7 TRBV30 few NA TGTGCCTGGAGTAAACAAACCTACGAGCAGTACTTC CAWSKQTYEQYF
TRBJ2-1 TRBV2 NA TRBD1 TGTGCCACCACCGGCGTTCGGGACAGGGGGTCGTATGAGCAGTTCTTC CATTGVRDRGSYEQFF
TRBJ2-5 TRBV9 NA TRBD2 TGTGCCAGCAGCGCCAAGATAGCGGGGGGAGATAAAGAGACCCAGTACTTC CASSAKIAGGDKETQYF
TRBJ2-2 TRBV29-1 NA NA TGCAGCGTTCGTGACGGAGGTGACGGGGAGCTGTTTTTT CSVRDGGDGELFF
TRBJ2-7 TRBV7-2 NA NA TGTGCCAGCTCCTTTGCTGGCGAGCAGTACTTC CASSFAGEQYF
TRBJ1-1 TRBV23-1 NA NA TGCGCCAGCAGTAACATGAACACTGAAGCTTTCTTT CASSNMNTEAFF
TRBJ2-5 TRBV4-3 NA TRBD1 TGCGCCAGCAGCCATACCGGGACAGGGGCGACTCAAGAGACCCAGTACTTC CASSHTGTGATQETQYF
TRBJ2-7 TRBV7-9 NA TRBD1 TGTGCCAGCAGCTCCCGACAGGGAAGGTTCGAGCAGTACTTC CASSSRQGRFEQYF
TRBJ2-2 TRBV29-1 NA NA TGCAGCGTTCAACCCTCAGGGGCCGGGGAGCTGTTTTTT CSVQPSGAGELFF
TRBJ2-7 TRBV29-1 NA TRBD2 TGCAGCGTCTCGGGAGGACTAGCGGGGGCCTACGAGCAGTACTTC CSVSGGLAGAYEQYF
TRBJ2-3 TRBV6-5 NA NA TGTGCCAGCAGTTACGGCCCGATATCAGATACGCAGTATTTT CASSYGPISDTQYF
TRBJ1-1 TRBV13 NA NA TGTGCCAGCAGCTTAGCCGCTGTCCTTGGAGCTTTCTTT CASSLAAVLGAFF
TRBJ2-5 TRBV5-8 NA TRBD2 TGTGCCAGCAGCCAGGGGACTAGCGGGGGATCGGAGACCCAGTACTTC CASSQGTSGGSETQYF
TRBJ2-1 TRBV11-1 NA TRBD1 TGTGCCAGCAGCTTAAGGGACAGGGCGGGCTACAATGAGCAGTTCTTC CASSLRDRAGYNEQFF
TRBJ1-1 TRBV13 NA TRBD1 TGTGCCAGCAGCCCCCGACAGGGGACGGACACTGAAGCTTTCTTT CASSPRQGTDTEAFF
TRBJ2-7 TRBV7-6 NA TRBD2 TGTGCCAGCAGCTTACGGACTAGCGGCATGGGGGAGCAGTACTTC CASSLRTSGMGEQYF
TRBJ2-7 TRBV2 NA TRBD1 TGTGCCAGCAGGGACGGGACAGGGGGGATCCACGAGCAGTACTTC CASRDGTGGIHEQYF
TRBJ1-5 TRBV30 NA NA TGTGCCTGGAGTGTATCCTTTTGGCAGCCCCAGCATTTT CAWSVSFWQPQHF
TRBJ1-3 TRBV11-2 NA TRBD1 TGTGCCAGCAGCCCTCGACAGGGGAACACCATATATTTT CASSPRQGNTIYF
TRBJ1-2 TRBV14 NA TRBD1 TGTGCCAGCAGTACGACAGGGTTGAGTTATGGCTACACCTTC CASSTTGLSYGYTF
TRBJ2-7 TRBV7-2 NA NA TGTGCCAGCAGCTTAATAGCGGACACCTACGAGCAGTACTTC CASSLIADTYEQYF
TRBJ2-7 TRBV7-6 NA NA TGTGCCAGCAGCTTAGGGACTATCCCCTTGGACGAGCAGTACTTC CASSLGTIPLDEQYF
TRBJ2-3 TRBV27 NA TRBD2 TGTGCCAGCAGTTTTGCCGCGGGGGGACGCACAGATACGCAGTATTTT CASSFAAGGRTDTQYF
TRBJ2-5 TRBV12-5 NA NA TGTGCTAGTGGTTTGACTCCTAGAGAGACCCAGTACTTC CASGLTPRETQYF
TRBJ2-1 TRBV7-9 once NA TGTGCCAGCAGAGGGGGGCAGTACAATGAGCAGTTCTTC CASRGGQYNEQFF
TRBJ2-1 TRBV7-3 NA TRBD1 TGTGCCAGCAGCCCGTCCCTCCTTTTTGGACAGGGGAGGAATGAGCAGTTCTTC CASSPSLLFGQGRNEQFF
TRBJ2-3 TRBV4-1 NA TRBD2 TGCGCCAGCAGCCAAGAACCGGGACTAGGAGATACGCAGTATTTT CASSQEPGLGDTQYF